This TCR beta chain was sequenced during a study of primary melanoma T cells and metastatic recurrence. V dropped 0 bases and J dropped 1; count of bases not matched to a gene: 1. The CDR3 covers 15 residues. Germline values: CDR1 LNHNV, CDR2 YYDKDF (reference sequence). Profiled with immunoSEQ multiplex PCR; TCRdb holds only in-frame clones, not every one. The table has about 310 clones, roughly 80% seen once. Material for sequencing was melanoma tumor tissue. The rearrangement uses TRBV15 and TRBJ2-3; 7 nucleotides align to TRBD1. The receptor was derived from a human donor with melanoma. In nucleotides, the CDR3 is TGTGCCACCAGCAGAGATGGACAGGGCACAGATACGCAGTATTTT. The encoded protein is CATSRDGQGTDTQYF.